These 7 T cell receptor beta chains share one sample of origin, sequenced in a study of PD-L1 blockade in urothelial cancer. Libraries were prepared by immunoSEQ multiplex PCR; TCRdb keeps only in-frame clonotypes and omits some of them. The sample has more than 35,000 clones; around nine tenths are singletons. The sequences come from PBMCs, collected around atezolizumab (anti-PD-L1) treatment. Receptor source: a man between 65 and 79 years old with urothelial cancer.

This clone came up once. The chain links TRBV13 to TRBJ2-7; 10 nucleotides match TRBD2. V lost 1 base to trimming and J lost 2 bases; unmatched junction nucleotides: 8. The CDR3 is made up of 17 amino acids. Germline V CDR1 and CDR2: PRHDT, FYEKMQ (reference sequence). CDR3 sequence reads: CASSLAPGLALAYEQYF. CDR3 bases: TGTGCCAGCAGCTTAGCCCCGGGACTAGCGCTAGCCTACGAGCAGTACTTC.

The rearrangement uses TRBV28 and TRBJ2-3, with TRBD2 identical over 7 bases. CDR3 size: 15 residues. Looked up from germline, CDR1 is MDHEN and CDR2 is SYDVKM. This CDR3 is CGVTTSAMEADTQYF. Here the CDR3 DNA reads TGTGGGGTCACCACTAGCGCGATGGAGGCAGATACGCAGTATTTT.

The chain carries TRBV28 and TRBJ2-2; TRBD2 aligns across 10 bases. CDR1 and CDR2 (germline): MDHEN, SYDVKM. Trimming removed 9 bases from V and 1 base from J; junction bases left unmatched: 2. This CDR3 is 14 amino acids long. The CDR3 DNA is TGTGCCAGTAGACTAGCGGGGAACACCGGGGAGCTGTTTTTT. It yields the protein CASRLAGNTGELFF.

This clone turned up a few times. This chain's CDR3 is CASSEDSPGELFF. DNA for the CDR3: TGTGCCAGCAGTGAGGACAGTCCCGGGGAGCTGTTTTTT. The chain links TRBV2 to TRBJ2-2; maybe TRBD1 (6 bases). The V gene's germline CDR1 is SNHLY and CDR2 FYNNEI. V was clipped by 3 bases and J by 6 bases, with 8 bases between them. This CDR3 has 13 residues.

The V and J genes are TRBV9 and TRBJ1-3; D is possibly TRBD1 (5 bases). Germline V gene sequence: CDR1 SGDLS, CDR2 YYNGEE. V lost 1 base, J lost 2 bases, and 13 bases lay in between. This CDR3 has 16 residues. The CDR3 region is CASSVFSSGAGNTIYF. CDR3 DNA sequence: TGTGCCAGCAGCGTATTCAGTTCGGGGGCTGGAAACACCATATATTTT.

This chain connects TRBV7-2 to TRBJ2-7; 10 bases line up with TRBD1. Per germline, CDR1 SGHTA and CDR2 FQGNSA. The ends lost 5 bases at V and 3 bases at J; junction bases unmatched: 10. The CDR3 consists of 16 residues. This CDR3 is CASSHLWDRGIYEQYF. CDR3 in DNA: TGTGCCAGCAGCCACCTCTGGGACAGGGGAATCTACGAGCAGTACTTC. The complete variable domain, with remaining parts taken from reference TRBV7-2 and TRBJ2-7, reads GAGVSQSPSNKVTEKGKDVELRCDPISGHTALYWYRQSLGQGLEFLIYFQGNSAPDKSGLPSDRFSAERTGGSVSTLTIQRTQQEDSAVYLCASSHLWDRGIYEQYFGPGTRLTVT.

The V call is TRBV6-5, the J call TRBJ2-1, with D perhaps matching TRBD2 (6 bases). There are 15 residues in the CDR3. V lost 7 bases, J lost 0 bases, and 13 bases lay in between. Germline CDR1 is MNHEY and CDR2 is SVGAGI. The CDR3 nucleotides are TGTGCCAGCACCCCCTCCGGGGGCTCCTACAATGAGCAGTTCTTC. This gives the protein CASTPSGGSYNEQFF.